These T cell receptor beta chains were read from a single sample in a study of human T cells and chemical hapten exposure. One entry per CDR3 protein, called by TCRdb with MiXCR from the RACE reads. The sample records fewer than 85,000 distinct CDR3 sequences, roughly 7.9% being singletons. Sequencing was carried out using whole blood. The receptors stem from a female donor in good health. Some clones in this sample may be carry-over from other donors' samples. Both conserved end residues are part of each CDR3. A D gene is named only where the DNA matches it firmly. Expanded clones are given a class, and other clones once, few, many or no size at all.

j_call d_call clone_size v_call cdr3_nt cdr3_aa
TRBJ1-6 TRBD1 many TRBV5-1 TGCGCCAGCCGTCGGGAGGGGGCGGATTCACCCCTCCACTTT CASRREGADSPLHF
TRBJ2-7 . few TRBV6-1 TGTGCCAGCAGTTCCGGGACAGAAAGGGGGGAGCGGTACTTC CASSSGTERGERYF
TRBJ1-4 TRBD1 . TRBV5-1 TGCGCCAGCAGCTCGATCAGGTCACAGGGGAGGGATGAAAAACTGTTTTTT CASSSIRSQGRDEKLFF
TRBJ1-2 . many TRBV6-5 TGTGCCAGCAGTTACCAGGGCCTACGAGGCTACACCTTC CASSYQGLRGYTF
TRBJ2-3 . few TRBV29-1 TGCAGCACATCCGAATCAATCACAGATACGCAGTATTTT CSTSESITDTQYF
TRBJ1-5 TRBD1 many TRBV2 TGTGCCAGCAGTAGGCCGACAGGGGCAAAGTTGCCCCAGCATTTT CASSRPTGAKLPQHF
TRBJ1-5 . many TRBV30 TGTGCCTGGAGTAGGATAGACCCCGGGCAGCCCCAGCATTTT CAWSRIDPGQPQHF
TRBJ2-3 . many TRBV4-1 TGCGCCAGCAGCCAAGTTGGGTTAAATACGCAGTATTTT CASSQVGLNTQYF
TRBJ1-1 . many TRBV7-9 TGTGCCAGCAGCTTTGGGGGGGCTGGAGCTTTCTTT CASSFGGAGAFF
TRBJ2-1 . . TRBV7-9 TGTGCCAGCAGCTCCCCGGGGGCTGAGCAGTTCTTC CASSSPGAEQFF
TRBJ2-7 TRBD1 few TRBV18 TGTGCCAGCTCACCTACGACAGGGGGTTACGAGCAGTACTTC CASSPTTGGYEQYF
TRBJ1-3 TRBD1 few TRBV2 TGTGCCAGCAGCGCGGACAGGGCATATGGAAACACCATATATTTT CASSADRAYGNTIYF
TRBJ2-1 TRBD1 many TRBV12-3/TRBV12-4 TGTGCCAGCAGTCCCGGGACAGGCCCCTACAATGAGCAGTTCTTC CASSPGTGPYNEQFF
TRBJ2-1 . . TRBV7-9 TGTGCCAGCAGCTTAGGGGGCCAGCAGTTCTTC CASSLGGQQFF
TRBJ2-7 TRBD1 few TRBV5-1 TGCGCCAGCAGCCCGGGGACAGGGTCTTTACACGAGCAGTACTTC CASSPGTGSLHEQYF
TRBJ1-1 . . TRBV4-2 TGTGCCAGCAGCCAAATAACGGGGAATTCCTATGAAGCTTTCTTT CASSQITGNSYEAFF
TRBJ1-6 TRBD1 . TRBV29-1 TGCAGCGCTAAGACAGGGGGCGGTCAGTCACCCCTCCACTTT CSAKTGGGQSPLHF
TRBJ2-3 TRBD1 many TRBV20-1 TGCAGTGCTAGTGGTCCGGGACAGGGTTTTTCCTCGACAGATACGCAGTATTTT CSASGPGQGFSSTDTQYF
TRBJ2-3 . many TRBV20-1 TGCAGTGCTAAGGCGGAGAGCACAGATACGCAGTATTTT CSAKAESTDTQYF
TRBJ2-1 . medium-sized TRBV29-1 TGCAGCGTCCCGGGGGGCGGCGGTGAGCAGTTCTTC CSVPGGGGEQFF
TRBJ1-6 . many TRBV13 TGTGCCAGCAGCCTCAATAATTCACCCCTCCACTTT CASSLNNSPLHF
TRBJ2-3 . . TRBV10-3 TGTGCCACCAAGACCTCCCCAGATACGCAGTATTTT CATKTSPDTQYF
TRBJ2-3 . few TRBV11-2 TGTGCCAGCAGCTTAGATCCGGGTGCGACAGATACGCAGTATTTT CASSLDPGATDTQYF
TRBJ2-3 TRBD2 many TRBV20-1 TGCAGTGCCCCTCGCGGGGGGCGGGGGGGCTTCGTCACAGATACGCAGTATTTT CSAPRGGRGGFVTDTQYF
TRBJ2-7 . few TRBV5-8 TGTGCCAGCAGGGAAGCGGGGACAAACCCCTACGAGCAGTACTTC CASREAGTNPYEQYF
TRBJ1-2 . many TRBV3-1 TGTGCCAGCAGCCAAGATGGTTGGCGCAGGTCCGTTAACTATGGCTACACCTTC CASSQDGWRRSVNYGYTF
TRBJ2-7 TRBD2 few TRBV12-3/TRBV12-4 TGTGCCAGCAGTCCAACTAGCGGGGGGGTGGACGAGCAGTACTTC CASSPTSGGVDEQYF
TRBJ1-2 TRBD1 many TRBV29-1 TGCAGCGATGGACAGGGGTTAAGGGGTGGCTACACCTTC CSDGQGLRGGYTF
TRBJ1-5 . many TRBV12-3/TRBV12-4 TGTGCCAGCAGTTTAACAGCCGATAGCAATCAGCCCCAGCATTTT CASSLTADSNQPQHF
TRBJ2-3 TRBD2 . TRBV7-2 TGTGCCAGCAGCGTCATCGGACTAGCGGGGGCCGGCATAGATACGCAGTATTTT CASSVIGLAGAGIDTQYF
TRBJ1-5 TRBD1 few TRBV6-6 TGTGCCAGCAGTTTTACAGGGGGTAGCAATCAGCCCCAGCATTTT CASSFTGGSNQPQHF
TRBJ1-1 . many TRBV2 TGTGCCACCAGGCTGGCGGCCGACACTGAAGCTTTCTTT CATRLAADTEAFF
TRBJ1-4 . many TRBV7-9 TGTGCCAGCAGTGAGTCTCCAGCGGGGCCTTATAATGAAAAACTGTTTTTT CASSESPAGPYNEKLFF
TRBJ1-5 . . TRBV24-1 TGTGCCACCAGTGACCCAGGGGCGGAGGGTCAGCCCCAGCATTTT CATSDPGAEGQPQHF
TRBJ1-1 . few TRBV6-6 TGTGCCAGCAGCCGGGATCGGGGCCAAGCTTTCTTT CASSRDRGQAFF
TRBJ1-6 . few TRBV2 TGTGCCAGCAGGGACGGAGGAAATTCACCCCTCCACTTT CASRDGGNSPLHF
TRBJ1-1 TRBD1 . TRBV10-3 TGTGCCATCAGTGACAAAGGACAGGGGCCAGGTCAGAACACTGAAGCTTTCTTT CAISDKGQGPGQNTEAFF
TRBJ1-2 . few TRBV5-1 TGCGCCAGCAGCTTGCTACAGGACCCCCATGGCTACACCTTC CASSLLQDPHGYTF
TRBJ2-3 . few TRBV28 TGTGCCAGCATCCCTAGGAGGGGCACAGATACGCAGTATTTT CASIPRRGTDTQYF
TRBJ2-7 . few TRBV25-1 TGTGCCAGCAGTGAAACGACTTTCTTCTACGAGCAGTACTTC CASSETTFFYEQYF
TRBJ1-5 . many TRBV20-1 TGCAGTGCCGGAGGGGTTGGCAATCAGCCCCAGCATTTT CSAGGVGNQPQHF
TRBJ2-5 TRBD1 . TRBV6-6 TGTGCCAGCTCGGGTTCAGGGGGCTTTGGAGAGACCCAGTACTTC CASSGSGGFGETQYF
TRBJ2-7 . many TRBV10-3 TGTGCCATCAGACGGGGGGACAGTTCCTACGAGCAGTACTTC CAIRRGDSSYEQYF
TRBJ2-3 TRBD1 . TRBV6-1 TGTGCCAGCAGCCTGACAGGGGGCGAGGGAGATACGCAGTATTTT CASSLTGGEGDTQYF
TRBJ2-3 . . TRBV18 TGTGCCAGCTCACCACTCAAGGCCGGGGATACGCAGTATTTT CASSPLKAGDTQYF
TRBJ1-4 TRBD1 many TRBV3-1 TGTGCCAGCACGCCGCGGGACAGGGGCGAAAAACTGTTTTTT CASTPRDRGEKLFF
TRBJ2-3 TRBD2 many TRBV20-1 TGCAGTGCCCGAGACCCACTAGCGGGGGGGCAAGATACGCAGTATTTT CSARDPLAGGQDTQYF
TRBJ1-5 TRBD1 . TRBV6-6 TGTGCCAGCACCATAAGGGGGCACAATCAGCCCCAGCATTTT CASTIRGHNQPQHF
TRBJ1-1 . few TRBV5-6 TGTGCCAGCAGCTTCACCGGGTACACTGAAGCTTTCTTT CASSFTGYTEAFF
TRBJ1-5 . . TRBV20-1 TGCAGTGCTCAGAGACCCAATCAGCCCCAGCATTTT CSAQRPNQPQHF
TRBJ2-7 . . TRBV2 TGTGCCAGCACTACGACAGCCGCCTACGAGCAGTACTTC CASTTTAAYEQYF
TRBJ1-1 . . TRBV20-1 TGCAGTGCTAGCAGTAGTCGGGGCGCTTTCTTT CSASSSRGAFF
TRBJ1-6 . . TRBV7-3 TGTGCCAGCAGCTTAAATAGTGGGGGTGGAACCAATTCACCCCTCCACTTT CASSLNSGGGTNSPLHF
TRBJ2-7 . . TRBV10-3 TGTGCCATCAGTCCCCAGACCTACGAGCAGTACTTC CAISPQTYEQYF
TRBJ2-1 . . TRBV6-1 TGTGCCATCTTCCAAGGGTCCCCTAATGAGCAGTTCTTC CAIFQGSPNEQFF